Described below is a single T cell receptor (beta chain) sequence and its context. Its antigen is undetermined. The record originates from a study of T cell repertoires in cytomegalovirus infection. Whole-study findings and limits: Summed frequency of shared TCR beta families picked out CMV carriers who also had the relevant HLA.

Germline CDR1 and CDR2: MDHEN and SYDVKM. The CDR3 covers 15 residues. Trimming took 6 bases from V and 0 from J, leaving 9 bases between them. From the reads, TCRdb called clonotypes with MiXCR, one entry per CDR3 protein. The sample lists around 740,000 distinct CDR3 sequences, about 40% occurring once. The sequenced sample consisted of PBMCs. The receptor was isolated from a human donor in good health (CMV status not recorded). Some clones in this sample may be carry-over from other donors' samples. V usage is TRBV28 and J usage is TRBJ1-6; no reliable D call. Written as DNA, the CDR3 is TGTGCCAGCAGCCTGAGGAGCTCCTATAATTCACCCCTCCACTTT. Its translation is CASSLRSSYNSPLHF.